This T cell receptor (beta chain) emerged from a study of Graves' ophthalmopathy and Graves' hyperthyroidism. Study details: The study drew peripheral blood at initial diagnosis, before any treatment.

With 3 bases removed from V and 6 bases from J, the gap between germline ends came to 22 bases. This CDR3 has 16 amino acids. CDR1 is SGHRS, CDR2 YFSETQ, per germline. Many counts were recorded for this clonotype. Other autoimmune disease, uncontrolled infection, pregnancy and lactation led to exclusion. The sequenced template was RNA, covering the TCR beta CDR3 region. After a first-round RT-PCR with HTBI primers, a second-round multiplex PCR was run. In TCRdb, the multiplex PCR reads were re-called with MiXCR into one record per CDR3 protein. Of just over 400,000 distinct CDR3 sequences in the sample, around a fifth were seen once.

The clonotype originates from a woman aged 18-29 years with stable Graves' hyperthyroidism. Sequencing was done on a sample of peripheral blood. V is TRBV5-1 and J is TRBJ2-7; D is possibly TRBD2 (7 bases). Here the CDR3 DNA reads TGCGCCAGCAGCTGGACCCCGGGACAACCGGGGGGCGAGCAGTACTTC. This translates into CASSWTPGQPGGEQYF. Filled out from reference TRBV5-1 and TRBJ2-7, the complete variable domain reads KAGVTQTPRYLIKTRGQQVTLSCSPISGHRSVSWYQQTPGQGLQFLFEYFSETQRNKGNFPGRFSGRQFSNSRSEMNVSTLELGDSALYLCASSWTPGQPGGEQYFGPGTRLTVT.